A selection of T cell receptor beta chains follows, all from one sample in a study of T-cell memory formation after mild COVID-19. One entry per CDR3 protein results from TCRdb running MiXCR on the 5' RACE reads. The data contain 400,000 to 500,000 distinct CDR3 sequences, about a sixth of them singletons. The sequenced sample was PBMCs or a T cell subset sorted from them (not recorded which). The receptor set was obtained from a man younger than 35 who had mild COVID-19 (a few samples of this study predate the infection). Cell type and time point are not known. Both conserved end residues are part of each CDR3. Each record gives: CDR3 protein, J gene, V gene.

cdr3_aa: CSASPRDRGFRSPLHF
j_call: TRBJ1-6
v_call: TRBV20-1

cdr3_aa: CASGLYGGGNTQYF
j_call: TRBJ2-3
v_call: TRBV12-3/TRBV12-4

cdr3_aa: CSARRPGTGSGRNGQFF
j_call: TRBJ2-1
v_call: TRBV20-1

cdr3_aa: CASSSAGGQDTQYF
j_call: TRBJ2-5
v_call: TRBV6-2/TRBV6-3

cdr3_aa: CASSRERTSSGFF
j_call: TRBJ2-1
v_call: TRBV12-3/TRBV12-4

cdr3_aa: CASREGQREAFF
j_call: TRBJ1-1
v_call: TRBV6-6

cdr3_aa: CASSLRDSHNEQFF
j_call: TRBJ2-1
v_call: TRBV5-1

cdr3_aa: CASSYNSGFEQFF
j_call: TRBJ2-1
v_call: TRBV6-5

cdr3_aa: CASRTGTENYGYTF
j_call: TRBJ1-2
v_call: TRBV6-5

cdr3_aa: CATSEAVYSNQPQHF
j_call: TRBJ1-5
v_call: TRBV15

cdr3_aa: CASSLRGNPGRYGYTF
j_call: TRBJ1-2
v_call: TRBV28